This TCR beta chain emerged from a study of blood T cell repertoires in COVID-19. Across the whole study: COVID-19 samples collected from the United States, Italy and Spain covered acute and convalescent phases.

In the source study's methods: The authors estimated nucleated cell counts from reference gene primer amplification. Sequenced by immunoSEQ multiplex PCR; TCRdb stores in-frame clones only, minus some. That table is the source of V, J and clone size, and D and trimming were worked out from the DNA. Of just over 80,000 clones detected, approximately 81% appear once; the ten largest clones hold about 40%. The CDR3 runs 14 residues. Germline V CDR1 and CDR2: SGHRS, YFSETQ. Trimming pared 4 bases from V and 1 base from J, leaving 11 bases between. J is TRBJ1-1 and V is TRBV5-1; D is ambiguous. Sequenced input: peripheral blood. This sequence was found in a man aged 80 or over with acute or convalescent COVID-19. CDR3 loop: CASSVEPPNTEAFF. The DNA of the CDR3 is TGCGCCAGCAGCGTTGAGCCTCCGAACACTGAAGCTTTCTTT.